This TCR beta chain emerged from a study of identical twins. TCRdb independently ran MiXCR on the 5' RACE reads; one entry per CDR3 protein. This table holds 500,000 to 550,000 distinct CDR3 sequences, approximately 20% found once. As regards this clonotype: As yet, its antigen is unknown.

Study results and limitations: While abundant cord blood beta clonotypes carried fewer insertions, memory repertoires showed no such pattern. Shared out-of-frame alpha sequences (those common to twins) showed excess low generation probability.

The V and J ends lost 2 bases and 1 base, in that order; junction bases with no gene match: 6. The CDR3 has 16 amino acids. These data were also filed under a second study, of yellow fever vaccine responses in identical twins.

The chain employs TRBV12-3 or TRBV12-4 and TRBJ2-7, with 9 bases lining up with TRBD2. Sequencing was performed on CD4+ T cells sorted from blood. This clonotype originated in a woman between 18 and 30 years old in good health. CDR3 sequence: CASSLRRAGGSYEQYF. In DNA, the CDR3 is TGTGCCAGCAGTTTACGGAGGGCGGGAGGGTCCTACGAGCAGTACTTC.